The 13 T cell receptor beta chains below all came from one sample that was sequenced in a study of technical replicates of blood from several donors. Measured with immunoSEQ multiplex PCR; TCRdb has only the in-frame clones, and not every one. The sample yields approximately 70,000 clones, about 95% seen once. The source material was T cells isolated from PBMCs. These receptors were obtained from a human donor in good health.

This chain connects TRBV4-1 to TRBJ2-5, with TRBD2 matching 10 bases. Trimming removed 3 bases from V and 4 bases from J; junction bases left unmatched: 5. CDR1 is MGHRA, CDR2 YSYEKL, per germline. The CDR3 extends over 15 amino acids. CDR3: CASSHAIAGGETQYF. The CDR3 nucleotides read TGCGCCAGCAGCCATGCGATAGCGGGAGGAGAGACCCAGTACTTC.

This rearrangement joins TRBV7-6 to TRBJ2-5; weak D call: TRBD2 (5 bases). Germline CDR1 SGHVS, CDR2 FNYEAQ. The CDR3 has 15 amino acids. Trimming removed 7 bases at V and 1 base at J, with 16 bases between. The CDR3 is CASKRSGAFQETQYF. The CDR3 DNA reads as TGTGCCAGCAAGCGAAGCGGAGCCTTCCAAGAGACCCAGTACTTC.

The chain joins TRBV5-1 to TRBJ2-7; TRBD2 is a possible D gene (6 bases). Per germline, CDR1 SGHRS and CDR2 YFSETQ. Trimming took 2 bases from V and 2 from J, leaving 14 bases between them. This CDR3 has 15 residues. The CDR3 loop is CASSFSPGETYEQYF. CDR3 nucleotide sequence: TGCGCCAGCAGCTTCTCCCCGGGGGAAACCTACGAGCAGTACTTC.

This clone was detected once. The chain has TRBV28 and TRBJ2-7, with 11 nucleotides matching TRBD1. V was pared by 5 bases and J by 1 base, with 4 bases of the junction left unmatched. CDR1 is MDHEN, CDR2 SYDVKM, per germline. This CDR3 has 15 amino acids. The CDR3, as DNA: TGTGCCAGCAGTGAGGGACAGGGGGAATCCTACGAGCAGTACTTC. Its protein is CASSEGQGESYEQYF.

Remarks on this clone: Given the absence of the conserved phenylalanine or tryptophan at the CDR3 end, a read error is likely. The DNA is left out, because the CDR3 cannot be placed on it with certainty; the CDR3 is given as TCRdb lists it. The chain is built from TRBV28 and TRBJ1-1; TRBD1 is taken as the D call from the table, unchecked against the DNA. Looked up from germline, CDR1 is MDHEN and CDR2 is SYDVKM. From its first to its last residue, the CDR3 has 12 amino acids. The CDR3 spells CASSLLAGVRTV.

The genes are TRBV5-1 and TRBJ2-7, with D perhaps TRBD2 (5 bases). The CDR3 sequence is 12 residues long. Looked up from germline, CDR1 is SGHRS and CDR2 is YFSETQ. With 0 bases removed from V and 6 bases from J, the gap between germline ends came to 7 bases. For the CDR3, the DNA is TGCGCCAGCAGCTTGGGGACTCCCGAGCAGTACTTC. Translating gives CASSLGTPEQYF.

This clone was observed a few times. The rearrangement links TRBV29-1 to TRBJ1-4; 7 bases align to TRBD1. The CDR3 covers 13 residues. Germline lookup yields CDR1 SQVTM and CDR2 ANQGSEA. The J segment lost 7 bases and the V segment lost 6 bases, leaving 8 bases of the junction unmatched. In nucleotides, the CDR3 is TGCAGCGTGCGACAGGGTGTAGTTGAAAAACTGTTTTTT. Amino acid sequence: CSVRQGVVEKLFF.

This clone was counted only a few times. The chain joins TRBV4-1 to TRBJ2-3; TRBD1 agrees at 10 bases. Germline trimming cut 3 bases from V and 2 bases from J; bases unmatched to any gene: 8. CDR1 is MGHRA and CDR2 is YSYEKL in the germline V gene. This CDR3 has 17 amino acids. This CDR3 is CASSQASTGGITDTQYF. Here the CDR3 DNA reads TGCGCCAGCAGCCAGGCCTCGACAGGGGGCATCACAGATACGCAGTATTTT.

CDR3 residues: CASIGQSVWTYEQYF. CDR3 in DNA: TGTGCCAGCATAGGACAGAGCGTCTGGACCTACGAGCAGTACTTC. This chain joins TRBV6-1 and TRBJ2-7; TRBD1 is a possible D gene (6 bases). V gave up 7 bases and J gave up 2 bases, with 18 bases separating them. In germline, CDR1 is MNHNS, CDR2 SASEGT. The CDR3 is 15 residues long.

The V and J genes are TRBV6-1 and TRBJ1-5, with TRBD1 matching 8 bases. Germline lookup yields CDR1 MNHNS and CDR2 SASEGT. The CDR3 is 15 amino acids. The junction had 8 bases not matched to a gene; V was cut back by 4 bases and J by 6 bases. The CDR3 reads CASSVGQGSPQPQHF. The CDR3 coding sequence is TGTGCCAGCAGTGTCGGACAGGGTTCCCCTCAGCCCCAGCATTTT.

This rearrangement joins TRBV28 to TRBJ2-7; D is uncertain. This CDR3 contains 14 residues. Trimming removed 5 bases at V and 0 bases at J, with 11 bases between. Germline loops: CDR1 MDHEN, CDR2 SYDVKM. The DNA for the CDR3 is TGTGCCAGCAGTCTTCACAGCAGCTCCTACGAGCAGTACTTC. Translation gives CASSLHSSSYEQYF.

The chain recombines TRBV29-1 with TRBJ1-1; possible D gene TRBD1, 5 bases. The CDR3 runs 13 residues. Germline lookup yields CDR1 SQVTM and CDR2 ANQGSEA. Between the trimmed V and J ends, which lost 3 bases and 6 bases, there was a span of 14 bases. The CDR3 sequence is CSVDGQGGSEAFF. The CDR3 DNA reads TGCAGCGTTGACGGGCAGGGAGGCTCTGAAGCTTTCTTT.

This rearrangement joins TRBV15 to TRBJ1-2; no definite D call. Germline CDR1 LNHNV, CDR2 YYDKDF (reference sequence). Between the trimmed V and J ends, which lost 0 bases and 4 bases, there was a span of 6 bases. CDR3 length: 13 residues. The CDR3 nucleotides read TGTGCCACCAGCAGAGATTCGGGCTATGGCTACACCTTC. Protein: CATSRDSGYGYTF.